In this sample, the clone carrying this TCR beta chain turned up a few times. Its matching antigen is unknown. The sample belongs to a study of blood T cells in healthy people across ages. At the level of the study: In model experiments, template switching was able to capture about one barcoded beta molecule for every two T cells that were present.

Study-wide findings and caveats: A strong correlation between TCR beta diversity and naive T cell percentage was seen. Diversity figures based on one million T cells were deemed too low.

Using a J-beta primer mix together with a sample-barcoded 5' primer, a second PCR was run for about 6 to 12 cycles. TCRdb processed the 5' RACE reads anew with MiXCR; each CDR3 protein has one entry. The top ten clones hold around 25% of a sample with approximately 800,000 distinct CDR3 sequences, roughly 50% of them seen once. Sequences were obtained from blood. The source is a man in his forties in good health.

For the CDR3, the DNA is TGTGCCAGCAGCGTAGATTTAGGGGGGCCGCAAGAGACCCAGTACTTC. This translates into CASSVDLGGPQETQYF. The genes are TRBV9 and TRBJ2-5, with D perhaps TRBD1 or TRBD2 (6 bases each). CDR1 is SGDLS, CDR2 YYNGEE, per germline. V was cut by 0 bases and J by 2 bases, with 14 bases left in between. The CDR3 contains 16 residues.